These T cell receptor beta chains were read from a single sample in a study of shared clonotypes between healthy human individuals. The repertoire was sequenced with immunoSEQ multiplex PCR; TCRdb's copy has only in-frame clones and lacks some. This sample yields under 2,500,000 clones, of which more than 90% are seen a single time; roughly 0.13% belongs to the top ten. The specimen sequenced was naive CD4+ T cells sorted from blood. All receptors come from a man aged 18 to 30 in good health. Each CDR3 is given with its conserved first and last residue. A D gene is named only where the DNA matches it firmly. The size field is filled for only some rows; it gives once, few, many or a size class.

j_call v_call clone_size d_call cdr3_aa cdr3_nt
TRBJ1-5 TRBV19 - - CASSIQNSLNQPQHF TGTGCCAGTAGTATCCAAAACAGTCTCAATCAGCCCCAGCATTTT
TRBJ1-1 TRBV25-1 once - CASSGRAGTEAFF TGTGCCAGCAGTGGCAGGGCGGGCACTGAAGCTTTCTTT
TRBJ1-6 TRBV2 - - CASRLDNSPLHF TGTGCCAGCAGGCTGGATAATTCACCCCTCCACTTT
TRBJ2-7 TRBV5-6 - - CASSLPTGYEQYF TGTGCCAGCAGCTTGCCGACAGGCTACGAGCAGTACTTC
TRBJ1-5 TRBV7-9 - TRBD1 CASSLVGQGNQPQHF TGTGCCAGCAGCTTAGTCGGACAGGGTAATCAGCCCCAGCATTTT
TRBJ1-1 TRBV6-5 - - CASSYREDTEAFF TGTGCCAGCAGTTATCGTGAGGACACTGAAGCTTTCTTT
TRBJ1-2 TRBV9 few - CASSVAIDYGYTF TGTGCCAGCAGCGTAGCGATAGACTATGGCTACACCTTC
TRBJ2-7 TRBV6-5 - - CASSPLGREQYF TGTGCCAGCAGCCCCCTGGGGCGGGAGCAGTACTTC
TRBJ1-2 TRBV10-3 - - CAISANYGYTF TGTGCCATCTCCGCTAACTATGGCTACACCTTC
TRBJ2-2 TRBV2 - - CASSPRGPGGITGELFF TGTGCCAGCAGTCCCCGGGGGCCAGGGGGTATCACCGGGGAGCTGTTTTTT